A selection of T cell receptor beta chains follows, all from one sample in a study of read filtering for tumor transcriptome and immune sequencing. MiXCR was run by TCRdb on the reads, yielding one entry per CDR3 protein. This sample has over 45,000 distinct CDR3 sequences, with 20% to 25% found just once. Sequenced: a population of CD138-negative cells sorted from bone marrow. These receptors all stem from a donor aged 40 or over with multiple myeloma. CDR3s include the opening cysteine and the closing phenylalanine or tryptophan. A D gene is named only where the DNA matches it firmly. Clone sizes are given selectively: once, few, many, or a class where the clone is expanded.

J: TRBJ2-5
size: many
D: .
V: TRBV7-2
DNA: TGTGCCAGCAGCCCCATGGGGGTACAAGAGACCCAGTACTTC
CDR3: CASSPMGVQETQYF

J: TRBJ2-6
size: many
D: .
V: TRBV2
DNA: TGTGCCAGCATCGAAGACAGGACTGGGGCCAACGTCCTGACTTTC
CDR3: CASIEDRTGANVLTF

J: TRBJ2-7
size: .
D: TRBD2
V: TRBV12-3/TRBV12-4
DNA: TGTGCCAGCAGTTTAAGTGGCGGGAGGGCCTACGAGCAGTACTTC
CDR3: CASSLSGGRAYEQYF

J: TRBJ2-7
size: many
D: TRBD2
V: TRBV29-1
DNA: TGCAGCGTTGGACTAGCGGGGAGCTCCTACGAGCAGTACTTC
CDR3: CSVGLAGSSYEQYF

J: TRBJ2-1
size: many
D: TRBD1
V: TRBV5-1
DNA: TGCGCCAGCAGCCCGACCCCGGACAGGGTCCATGAGCAGTTCTTC
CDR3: CASSPTPDRVHEQFF

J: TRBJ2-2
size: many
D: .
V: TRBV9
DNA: TGTGCCAGCAGCCCTCTTTACACCGGGGAGCTGTTTTTT
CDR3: CASSPLYTGELFF

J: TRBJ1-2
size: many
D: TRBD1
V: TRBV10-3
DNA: TGTGCCATCAGTGAGACCTGGGGCAGGGGGTCGGAAGGCTACACCTTC
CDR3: CAISETWGRGSEGYTF

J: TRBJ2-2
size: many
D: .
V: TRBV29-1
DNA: TGCAGCGTGGACAGTGACACCGGGGAGCTGTTTTTT
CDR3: CSVDSDTGELFF

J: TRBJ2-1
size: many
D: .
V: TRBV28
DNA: TGTGCCAGCAGCTCAACAGGGATATCCTACAATGAGCAGTTCTTC
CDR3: CASSSTGISYNEQFF

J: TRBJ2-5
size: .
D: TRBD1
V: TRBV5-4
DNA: TGTGCCAGCAGCACCCAGGACAGGCGACAAGAGACCCAGTACTTC
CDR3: CASSTQDRRQETQYF

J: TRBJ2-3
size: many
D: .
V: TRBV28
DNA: TGTGCCAGCCTAAGTGGGGGGGCCGCAGATACGCAGTATTTT
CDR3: CASLSGGAADTQYF

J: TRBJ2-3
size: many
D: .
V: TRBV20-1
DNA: TGCAGTGCGGGGAGCAGCACAGATACGCAGTATTTT
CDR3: CSAGSSTDTQYF

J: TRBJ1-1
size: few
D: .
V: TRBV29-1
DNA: TGCAGCGTTGAATCCGGACGGCTACCGATGAACACTGAAGCTTTCTTT
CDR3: CSVESGRLPMNTEAFF

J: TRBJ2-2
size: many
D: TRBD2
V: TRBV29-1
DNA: TGCAGCGTTGAATCGGGGGGAACCAACACCGGGGAGCTGTTTTTT
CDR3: CSVESGGTNTGELFF

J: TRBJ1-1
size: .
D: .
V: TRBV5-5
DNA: TGTGCCAGCAGCTTGATGGGAGGAGGTGAAGCTTTCTTT
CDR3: CASSLMGGGEAFF

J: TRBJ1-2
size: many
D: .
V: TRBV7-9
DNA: TGTGCCAGCAGCCAACAGACGGACACCTATGGCTACACCTTC
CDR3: CASSQQTDTYGYTF

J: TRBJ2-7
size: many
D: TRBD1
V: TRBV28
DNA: TGTGCCAGCAGTCACCCGGCTTGGGACAGCTCCTACGAGCAGTACTTC
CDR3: CASSHPAWDSSYEQYF

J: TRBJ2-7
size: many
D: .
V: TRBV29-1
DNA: TGCAGCGCCATCAGGGGTAGTATGCACGAGCAGTACTTC
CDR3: CSAIRGSMHEQYF

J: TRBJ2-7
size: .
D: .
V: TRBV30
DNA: TGTGCCTGGAGTGTAACAGGGAACTACGAGCAGTGCTTC
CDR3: CAWSVTGNYEQCF

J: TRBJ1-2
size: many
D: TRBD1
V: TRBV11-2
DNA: TGTGCCAGCAGCCCTAGTACAGGGGGTGGCGTCTATGGCTACACCTTC
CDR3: CASSPSTGGGVYGYTF

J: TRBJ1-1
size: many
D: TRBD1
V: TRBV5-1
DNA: TGCGCCAGCAGCTTCTCAGGGGGCCCGAACACTGAAGCTTTCTTT
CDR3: CASSFSGGPNTEAFF

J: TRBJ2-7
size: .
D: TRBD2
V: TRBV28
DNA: TGTGCCAGCAGCAGTACTAGCGCGTCCTACGAGCAGTACTTC
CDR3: CASSSTSASYEQYF

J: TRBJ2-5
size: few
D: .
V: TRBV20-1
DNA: TGCAGTGCTAGAGATCGCCCTATCCGACAGGCCTGGGAGACCCAGTACTTC
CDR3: CSARDRPIRQAWETQYF

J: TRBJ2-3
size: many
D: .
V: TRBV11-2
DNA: TGTGCCAGCAGCTCGTCCACCCTCACAGATACGCAGTATTTT
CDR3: CASSSSTLTDTQYF

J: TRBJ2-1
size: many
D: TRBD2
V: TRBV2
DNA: TGTGCCAGCAGTCAAGGGACTAGCGGGAGATACGGTGAGCAGTTCTTC
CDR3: CASSQGTSGRYGEQFF

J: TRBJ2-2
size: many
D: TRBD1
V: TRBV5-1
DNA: TGCGCCAGCAGCCTCCAAAAGGGGGCTCACACCGGGGAGCTGTTTTTT
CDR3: CASSLQKGAHTGELFF

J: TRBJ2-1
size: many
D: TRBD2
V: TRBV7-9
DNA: TGTGCCAGCAGTCCCGGGAGCGCGGGGGCCTACAATGAGCAGTTCTTC
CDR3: CASSPGSAGAYNEQFF

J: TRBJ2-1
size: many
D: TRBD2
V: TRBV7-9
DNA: TGTGCCAGCAGCGTGGCGGGAGCCAGCACGGGTGAGCAGTTCTTC
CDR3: CASSVAGASTGEQFF

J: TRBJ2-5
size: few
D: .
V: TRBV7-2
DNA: TGTGCCAGCAGCGCGGACAGTGATTGGACCCAGTACTTC
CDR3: CASSADSDWTQYF

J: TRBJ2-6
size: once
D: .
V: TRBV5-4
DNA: .
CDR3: CASSFWGRGANVPTF

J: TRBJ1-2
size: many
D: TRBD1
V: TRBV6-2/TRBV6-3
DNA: TGTGCCAGCGGGACAGGGCCCGGCTACACCTTC
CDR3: CASGTGPGYTF

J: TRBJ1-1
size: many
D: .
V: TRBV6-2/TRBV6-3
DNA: TGTGCCAGCAGTTATGGGGGATTGGTGAACACTGAAGCTTTCTTT
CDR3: CASSYGGLVNTEAFF

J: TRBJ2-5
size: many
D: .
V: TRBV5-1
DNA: TGCGCCAGCAGTCCCGGGATAGTCAATCCGGAGACCCAGTACTTC
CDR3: CASSPGIVNPETQYF

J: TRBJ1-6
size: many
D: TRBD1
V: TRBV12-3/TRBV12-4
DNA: TGTGCCAGCAGTTTAGCGTACAGGGGGGTGTATAATTCACCCCTCCACTTT
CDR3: CASSLAYRGVYNSPLHF

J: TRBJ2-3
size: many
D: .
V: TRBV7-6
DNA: TGTGCCAGCAGTATTAGTCTCTCGACAGATACGCAGTATTTT
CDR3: CASSISLSTDTQYF

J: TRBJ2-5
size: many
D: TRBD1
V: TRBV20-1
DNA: TGCAGTGCCTCTCCCTTGACAGGGGAAGAGACCCAGTACTTC
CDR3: CSASPLTGEETQYF

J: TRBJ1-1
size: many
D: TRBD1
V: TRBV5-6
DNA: TGTGCCAGCAGCCGCCTGGACAGGGATAAAACTGAAGCTTTCTTT
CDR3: CASSRLDRDKTEAFF

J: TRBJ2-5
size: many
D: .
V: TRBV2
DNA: TGTGCCAGCAGGAAGACAGAATCGGAGACCCAGTACTTC
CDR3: CASRKTESETQYF

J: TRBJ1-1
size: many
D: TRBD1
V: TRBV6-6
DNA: TGTGCCAGCAGTTACGGACAGGTCACTGAAGCTTTCTTT
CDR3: CASSYGQVTEAFF

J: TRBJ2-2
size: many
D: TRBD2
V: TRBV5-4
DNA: TGTGCCAGCAGCTCGGCCAATAGCGGGACCGCCGGGGAGCTGTTTTTT
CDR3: CASSSANSGTAGELFF

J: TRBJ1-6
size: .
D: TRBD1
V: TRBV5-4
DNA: TGTGCCAGCAGCCACCGGGACAGCAATTCACCCCTCCACTTT
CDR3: CASSHRDSNSPLHF

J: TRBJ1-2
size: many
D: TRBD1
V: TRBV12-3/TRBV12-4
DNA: TGTGCCAGCAGTCCTGACAGGGTTGATGGCTACACCTTC
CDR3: CASSPDRVDGYTF

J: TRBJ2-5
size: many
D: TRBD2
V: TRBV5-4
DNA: TGTGCCAGCAGCATAGGGACTAGCGGGAGGACGAGGGAGACCCAGTACTTC
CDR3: CASSIGTSGRTRETQYF

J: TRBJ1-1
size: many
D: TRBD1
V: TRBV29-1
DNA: TGCAGCGGAGGACAGGGTGAAAACACTGAAGCTTTCTTT
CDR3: CSGGQGENTEAFF

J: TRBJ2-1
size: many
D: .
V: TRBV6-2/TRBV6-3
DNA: TGTGCCAGCACCTACACCGGGGATGAGCAGTTCTTC
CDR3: CASTYTGDEQFF

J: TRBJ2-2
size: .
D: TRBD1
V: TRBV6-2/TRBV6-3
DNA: TGTGCCAGCAGGAGAATAGACAGGGTGGACACCGGGGAGCTGTTTTTT
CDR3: CASRRIDRVDTGELFF

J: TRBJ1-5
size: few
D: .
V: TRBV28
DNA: TGTGCCAGCAGGGACAGCAACAATCAGCCCCAGCATTTT
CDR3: CASRDSNNQPQHF